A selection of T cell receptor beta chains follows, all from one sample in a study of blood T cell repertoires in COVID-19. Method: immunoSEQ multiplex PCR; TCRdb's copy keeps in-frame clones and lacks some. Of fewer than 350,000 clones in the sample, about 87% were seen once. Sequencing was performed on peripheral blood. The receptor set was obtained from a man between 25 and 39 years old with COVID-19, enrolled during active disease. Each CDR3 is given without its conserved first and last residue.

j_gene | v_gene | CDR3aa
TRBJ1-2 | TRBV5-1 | ASSWDNNYGYT
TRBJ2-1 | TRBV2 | ASSDYTGKDEQF
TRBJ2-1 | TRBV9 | ASSVAAGTWSDEQF
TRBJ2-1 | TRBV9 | ASSTSNEQF
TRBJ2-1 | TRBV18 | ASSPGQGVYNEQF
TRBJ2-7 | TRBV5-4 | ASSLGQGASYEQY
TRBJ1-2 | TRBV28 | ASSIGQHYGYT
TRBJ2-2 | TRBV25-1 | ASSYSGGTGELF
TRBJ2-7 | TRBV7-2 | ASSLEDRSREQY
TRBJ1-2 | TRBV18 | ASSRDRDYGYT
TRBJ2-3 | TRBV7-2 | ASSQGGRTDTQY
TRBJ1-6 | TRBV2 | ASSGDRYNSPLH
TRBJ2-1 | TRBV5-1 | ASSLEAGVYNEQF
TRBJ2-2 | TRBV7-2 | ASSLMTGSNTGELF
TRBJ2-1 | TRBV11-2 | ASSPQGGKGARYNEQF
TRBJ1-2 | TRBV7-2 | ASSLDRGLGYT
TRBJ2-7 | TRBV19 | ASSMLASGIRAYEQY
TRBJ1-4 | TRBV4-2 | ASSQVESRGNEKLF
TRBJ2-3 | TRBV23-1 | ASSQSTGRTDTQY
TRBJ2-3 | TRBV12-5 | ASALGLAGLTDTQY
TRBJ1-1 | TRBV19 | ASSIRGQGRTGTEAF
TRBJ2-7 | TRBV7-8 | ASSSTVPGLGGEQY
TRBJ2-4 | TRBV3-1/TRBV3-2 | ASSQQGANDIQY
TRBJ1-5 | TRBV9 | ASSPPRGDNQPQH
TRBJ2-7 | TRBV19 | ASSRTAWTSGRPYEQY
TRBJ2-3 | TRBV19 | ASSMPRYGGSSTDTQY
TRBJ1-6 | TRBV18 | ASSLGQGRSASPLH